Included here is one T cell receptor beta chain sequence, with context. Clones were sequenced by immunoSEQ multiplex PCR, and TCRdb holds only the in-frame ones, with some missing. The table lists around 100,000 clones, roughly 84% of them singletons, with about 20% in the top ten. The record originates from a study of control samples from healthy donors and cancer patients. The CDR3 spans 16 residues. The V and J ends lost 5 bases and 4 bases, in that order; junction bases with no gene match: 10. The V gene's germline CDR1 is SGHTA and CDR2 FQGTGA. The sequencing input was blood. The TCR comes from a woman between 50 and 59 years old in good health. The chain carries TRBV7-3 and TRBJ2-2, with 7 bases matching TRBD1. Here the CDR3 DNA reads TGTGCCAGCAGCGCCAGACAGGGATTAGGCACCGGGGAGCTGTTTTTT. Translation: CASSARQGLGTGELFF.